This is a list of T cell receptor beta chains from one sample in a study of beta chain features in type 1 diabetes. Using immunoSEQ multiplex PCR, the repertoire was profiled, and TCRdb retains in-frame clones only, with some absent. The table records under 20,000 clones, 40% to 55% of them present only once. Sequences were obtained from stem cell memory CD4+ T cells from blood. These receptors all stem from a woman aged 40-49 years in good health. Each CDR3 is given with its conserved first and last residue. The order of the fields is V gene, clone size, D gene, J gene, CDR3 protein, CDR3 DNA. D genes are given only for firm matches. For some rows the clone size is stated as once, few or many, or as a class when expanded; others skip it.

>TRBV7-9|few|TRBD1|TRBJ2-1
CASSTHRDRVVEQFF
TGTGCCAGCAGCACCCACCGGGACAGGGTAGTTGAGCAGTTCTTC
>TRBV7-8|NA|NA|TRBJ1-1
CASSPVQSWDTEAFF
TGTGCCAGCAGCCCAGTACAGAGTTGGGACACTGAAGCTTTCTTT
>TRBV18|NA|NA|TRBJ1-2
CASSPAGAQGYGYTF
TGTGCCAGCTCTCCCGCGGGTGCCCAAGGCTATGGCTACACCTTC
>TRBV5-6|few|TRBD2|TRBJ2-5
CASTGAWTSGVQETQYF
TGTGCCAGCACCGGAGCTTGGACTAGCGGGGTCCAAGAGACCCAGTACTTC
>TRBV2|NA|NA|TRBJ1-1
CASSEQANTEAFF
TGTGCCAGCAGTGAGCAGGCGAACACTGAAGCTTTCTTT
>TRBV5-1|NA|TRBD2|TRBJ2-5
CASSLPGGSRETQYF
TGCGCCAGCAGCTTACCCGGGGGGTCTCGGGAGACCCAGTACTTC
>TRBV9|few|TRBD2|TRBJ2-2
CASSVNLVAGGFSGELFF
TGTGCCAGCAGCGTAAACTTGGTAGCGGGGGGGTTCTCCGGGGAGCTGTTTTTT
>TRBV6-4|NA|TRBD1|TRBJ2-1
CASSDSGQGHNEQFF
TGTGCCAGCAGTGACTCGGGACAGGGACACAATGAGCAGTTCTTC
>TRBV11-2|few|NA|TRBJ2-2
CASSLPGRGNTGELFF
TGTGCCAGCAGCTTACCAGGGCGAGGGAACACCGGGGAGCTGTTTTTT
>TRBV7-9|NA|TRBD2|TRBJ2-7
CASSPREGVSYEQYF
TGTGCCAGCAGTCCGCGGGAGGGCGTCTCCTACGAGCAGTACTTC
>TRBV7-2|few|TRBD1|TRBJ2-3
CASSLGTGITSRADTQYF
TGTGCCAGCAGCTTAGGGACAGGGATTACCTCCAGGGCAGATACGCAGTATTTT